The rows below give T cell receptor beta chains drawn from one sample of a study of CD8 T cells in Susac syndrome. TCRdb reanalysed the immunoSEQ multiplex PCR reads using MiXCR and keeps one entry per CDR3 protein. Among around 200,000 distinct CDR3 sequences listed, 95% were seen once. Material for sequencing was CD4+ T cells from PBMCs. These receptors all come from a human donor in good health. CDR3s include the opening cysteine and the closing phenylalanine or tryptophan. Fields, in order: J gene, V gene, CDR3 protein.

j_gene: TRBJ2-3; v_gene: TRBV4-3; CDR3aa: CASSQVYRNTDTQYF
j_gene: TRBJ2-1; v_gene: TRBV30; CDR3aa: CAWSVGPSNEQFF
j_gene: TRBJ1-2; v_gene: TRBV11-2; CDR3aa: CASSLGSAYGYTF
j_gene: TRBJ2-3; v_gene: TRBV5-1; CDR3aa: CASSLEVGVADTQYF
j_gene: TRBJ2-7; v_gene: TRBV7-2; CDR3aa: CASSPGLAGGHEQYF
j_gene: TRBJ1-2; v_gene: TRBV15; CDR3aa: CATKPAQGYFYGYTF
j_gene: TRBJ1-5; v_gene: TRBV3-1; CDR3aa: CASSRSSNQPQHF
j_gene: TRBJ2-1; v_gene: TRBV7-9; CDR3aa: CASSLSGDEQFF
j_gene: TRBJ2-4; v_gene: TRBV2; CDR3aa: CASSERVAGRKNIQYF
j_gene: TRBJ2-3; v_gene: TRBV7-2; CDR3aa: CASSLGLVTDTQYF
j_gene: TRBJ2-3; v_gene: TRBV10-3; CDR3aa: CAIRSESSTDTQYF
j_gene: TRBJ2-1; v_gene: TRBV2; CDR3aa: CASSAFRSGSAYNEQFF
j_gene: TRBJ2-3; v_gene: TRBV29-1; CDR3aa: CSVALRQGPSTDTQYF
j_gene: TRBJ2-1; v_gene: TRBV20-1; CDR3aa: CSARIPSGSDEQFF
j_gene: TRBJ1-5; v_gene: TRBV7-8; CDR3aa: CASSSRGSQPQHF
j_gene: TRBJ2-6; v_gene: TRBV20-1; CDR3aa: CSAYEPGANVLTF
j_gene: TRBJ2-5; v_gene: TRBV5-1; CDR3aa: CASSSEPREETQYF
j_gene: TRBJ1-3; v_gene: TRBV7-2; CDR3aa: CASSPTGPGASSGNTIYF
j_gene: TRBJ1-5; v_gene: TRBV7-2; CDR3aa: CASSLVGRNQPQHF
j_gene: TRBJ2-1; v_gene: TRBV20-1; CDR3aa: CSASPRTGLSYNEQFF
j_gene: TRBJ2-3; v_gene: TRBV7-9; CDR3aa: CASSFLVSDTQYF
j_gene: TRBJ2-6; v_gene: TRBV5-4; CDR3aa: CASSQTPDSGANVLTF
j_gene: TRBJ2-2; v_gene: TRBV20-1; CDR3aa: CSARGGAGESTGELFF
j_gene: TRBJ2-1; v_gene: TRBV30; CDR3aa: CACCGDAYNEQFF
j_gene: TRBJ1-2; v_gene: TRBV12-3/TRBV12-4; CDR3aa: CASSPWTGSYGYTF
j_gene: TRBJ2-5; v_gene: TRBV28; CDR3aa: CASSLNGETQYF
j_gene: TRBJ2-1; v_gene: TRBV29-1; CDR3aa: CSVETQGYNEQFF